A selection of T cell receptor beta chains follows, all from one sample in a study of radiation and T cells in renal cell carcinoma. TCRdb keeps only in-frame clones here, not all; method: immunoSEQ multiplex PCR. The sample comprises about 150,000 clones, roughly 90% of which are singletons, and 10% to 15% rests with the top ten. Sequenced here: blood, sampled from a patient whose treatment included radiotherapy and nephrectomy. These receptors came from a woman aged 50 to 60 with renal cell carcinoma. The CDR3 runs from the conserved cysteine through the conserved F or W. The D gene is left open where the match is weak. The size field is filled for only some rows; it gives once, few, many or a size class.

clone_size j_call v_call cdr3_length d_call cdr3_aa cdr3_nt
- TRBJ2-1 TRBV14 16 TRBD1 CASSLRTGYPYNEQFF TGTGCCAGCAGCCTCCGGACAGGGTATCCCTACAATGAGCAGTTCTTC
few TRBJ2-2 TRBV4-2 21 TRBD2 CARSQGRRGGFIYANTGELFF TGTGCCAGAAGCCAAGGAAGGCGGGGGGGCTTCATTTATGCGAACACCGGGGAGCTGTTTTTT
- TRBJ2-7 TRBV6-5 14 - CASSPARASYEQYF TGTGCCAGCAGCCCAGCCCGGGCCTCCTACGAGCAGTACTTC
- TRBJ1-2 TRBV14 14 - CASSQQGLNYGYTF TGTGCCAGCAGCCAACAGGGCCTTAACTATGGCTACACCTTC
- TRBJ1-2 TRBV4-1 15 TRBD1 CASSPNRGQIYGYTF TGCGCCAGCAGCCCAAACAGGGGACAGATCTATGGCTACACCTTC
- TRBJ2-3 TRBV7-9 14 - CASSLADTTDTQYF TGTGCCAGCAGCTTAGCGGACACAACCGATACGCAGTATTTT
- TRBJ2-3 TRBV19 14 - CASSIGGGTDTQYF TGTGCCAGTAGTATCGGTGGTGGCACAGATACGCAGTATTTT
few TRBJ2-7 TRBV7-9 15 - CASSGWAGAGYEQYF TGTGCCAGCTCTGGGTGGGCCGGTGCGGGCTACGAGCAGTACTTC
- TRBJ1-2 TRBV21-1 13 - CASSRVWNYGYTF TGTGCCAGCAGCAGGGTCTGGAACTATGGCTACACCTTC
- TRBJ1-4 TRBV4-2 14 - CASTLVGGDEKLFF TGTGCCAGCACCCTCGTAGGGGGTGATGAAAAACTGTTTTTT
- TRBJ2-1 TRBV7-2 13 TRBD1 CASSLATGVEQFF TGTGCCAGCAGCTTAGCGACAGGGGTCGAGCAGTTCTTC
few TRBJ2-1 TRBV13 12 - CASSLVGNEQFF TGTGCCAGCAGCTTAGTTGGCAATGAGCAGTTCTTC
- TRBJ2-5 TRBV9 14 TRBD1 CASSVQGVQETQYF TGTGCCAGCAGCGTTCAGGGGGTCCAAGAGACCCAGTACTTC
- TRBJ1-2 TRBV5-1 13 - CASSFGQAYGYTF TGCGCCAGCAGCTTTGGGCAGGCCTATGGCTACACCTTC
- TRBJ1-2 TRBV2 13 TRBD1 CASSGAGGYGYTF TGTGCCAGCAGTGGGGCAGGGGGCTATGGCTACACCTTC
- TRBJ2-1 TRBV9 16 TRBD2 CASSVAYRGAYNEQFF TGTGCCAGCAGCGTAGCTTATCGGGGGGCCTACAATGAGCAGTTCTTC
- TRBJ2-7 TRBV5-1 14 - CASSLALSSYEQYF TGCGCCAGCAGCTTGGCGTTGAGCTCCTACGAGCAGTACTTC
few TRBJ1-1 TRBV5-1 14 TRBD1 CASSFGQGHTEAFF TGCGCCAGCAGCTTCGGACAGGGGCACACTGAAGCTTTCTTT
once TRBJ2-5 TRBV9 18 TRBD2 CASSVDKRGPGLQETQYF TGTGCCAGCAGCGTAGACAAGCGGGGGCCGGGACTTCAAGAGACCCAGTACTTC
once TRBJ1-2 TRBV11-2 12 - CASSQRDYGYTF TGTGCCAGCAGCCAACGAGATTATGGCTACACCTTC
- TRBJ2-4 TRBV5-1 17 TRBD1 CASSFLPPDRGENIQYF TGCGCCAGCAGCTTTTTGCCCCCTGACAGGGGAGAAAACATTCAGTACTTC
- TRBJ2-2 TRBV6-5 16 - CASSYSGGRLGGELFF TGTGCCAGCAGTTACTCTGGGGGGCGCCTCGGCGGGGAGCTGTTTTTT
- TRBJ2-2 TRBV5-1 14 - CASSSAPTTGELFF TGCGCCAGCAGCTCCGCCCCGACAACCGGGGAGCTGTTTTTT
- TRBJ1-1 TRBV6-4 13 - CASSDSVNTEAFF TGTGCCAGCAGTGACTCAGTGAACACTGAAGCTTTCTTT
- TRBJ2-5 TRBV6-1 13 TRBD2 CASSAPGGGTQYF TGTGCCAGCAGTGCCCCCGGGGGGGGGACCCAGTACTTC
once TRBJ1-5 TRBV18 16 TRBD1 CASSTRPGQYNQPQHF TGTGCCAGCTCAACCCGCCCGGGACAGTACAATCAGCCCCAGCATTTT